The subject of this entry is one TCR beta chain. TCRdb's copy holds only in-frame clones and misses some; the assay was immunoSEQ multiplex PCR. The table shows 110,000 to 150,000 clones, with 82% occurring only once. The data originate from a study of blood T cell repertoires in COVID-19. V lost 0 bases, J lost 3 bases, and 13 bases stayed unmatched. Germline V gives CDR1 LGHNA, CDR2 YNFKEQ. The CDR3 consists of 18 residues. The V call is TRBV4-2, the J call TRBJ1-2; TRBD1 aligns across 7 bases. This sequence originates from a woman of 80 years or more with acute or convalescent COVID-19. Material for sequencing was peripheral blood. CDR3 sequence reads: CASSQDLYPYGTDYGYTF. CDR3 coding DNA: TGTGCCAGCAGCCAAGATCTCTATCCGTATGGGACAGACTATGGCTACACCTTC.